The TCR beta chain under discussion was sequenced for a study of T-cell memory formation after mild COVID-19. From the 5' RACE reads, TCRdb called clonotypes with MiXCR, one entry per CDR3 protein. This table has 550,000 to 600,000 distinct CDR3 sequences, about 20% appearing once. This clonotype was seen a handful of times. The CDR3 has 16 residues. CDR1 is SGHVS, CDR2 FQNEAQ, per germline. Between the trimmed V and J ends, which lost 5 bases and 1 base, there was a span of 18 bases. The clonotype was recovered from an adult woman who had mild COVID-19 (a few samples of this study predate the infection). Cell type and time point are not known. The chain combines TRBV7-8 with TRBJ2-7; tentatively, D is TRBD2 (7 bases). Input material: PBMCs or a T cell subset sorted from them (not recorded which). In nucleotides, the CDR3 is TGTGCCAGCAGCATAGGGGGGGCCGGGATTTCCTACGAGCAGTACTTC. This codes for CASSIGGAGISYEQYF.